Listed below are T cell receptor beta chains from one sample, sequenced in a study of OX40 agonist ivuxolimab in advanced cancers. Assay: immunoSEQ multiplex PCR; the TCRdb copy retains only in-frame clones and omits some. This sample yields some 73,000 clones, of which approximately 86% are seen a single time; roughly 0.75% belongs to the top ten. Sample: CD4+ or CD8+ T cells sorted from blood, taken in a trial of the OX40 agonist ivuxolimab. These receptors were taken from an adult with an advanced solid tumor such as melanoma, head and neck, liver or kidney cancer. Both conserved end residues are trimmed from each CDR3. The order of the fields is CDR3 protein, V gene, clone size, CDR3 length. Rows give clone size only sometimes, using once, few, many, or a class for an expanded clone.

CDR3 protein: ASSIASGQNVLT; V gene: TRBV19; clone size: NA; CDR3 length: 12
CDR3 protein: ASSPSGVIYEQY; V gene: TRBV5-1; clone size: NA; CDR3 length: 12
CDR3 protein: ASSLGEIQPQH; V gene: TRBV7-2; clone size: NA; CDR3 length: 11
CDR3 protein: ASRGANQPQH; V gene: TRBV6-6; clone size: few; CDR3 length: 10
CDR3 protein: ASSAVQGISEKLF; V gene: TRBV28; clone size: NA; CDR3 length: 13
CDR3 protein: ASSPRTRVETQY; V gene: TRBV7-9; clone size: NA; CDR3 length: 12
CDR3 protein: AWLPGQAPQF; V gene: TRBV30; clone size: NA; CDR3 length: 10
CDR3 protein: ASIMTGNTEAF; V gene: TRBV28; clone size: once; CDR3 length: 11
CDR3 protein: AWRQNLGEKLF; V gene: TRBV30; clone size: medium-sized; CDR3 length: 11
CDR3 protein: ASSPHGTGVGIQY; V gene: TRBV25-1; clone size: NA; CDR3 length: 13
CDR3 protein: ASSIGTAYNQPQH; V gene: TRBV19; clone size: NA; CDR3 length: 13
CDR3 protein: ASSLGQGPQY; V gene: TRBV7-8; clone size: NA; CDR3 length: 10
CDR3 protein: ASSYSSGSQDTQY; V gene: TRBV6-5; clone size: NA; CDR3 length: 13
CDR3 protein: ASSLVQGAIITDTQY; V gene: TRBV5-6; clone size: NA; CDR3 length: 15
CDR3 protein: ASSLGGAANRVYGYT; V gene: TRBV11-2; clone size: NA; CDR3 length: 15
CDR3 protein: SGAHQETQY; V gene: TRBV20-1; clone size: NA; CDR3 length: 9
CDR3 protein: ASRGSGGLHNEQF; V gene: TRBV6-6; clone size: NA; CDR3 length: 13
CDR3 protein: ATSRGGLDYGYT; V gene: TRBV15; clone size: few; CDR3 length: 12
CDR3 protein: ASSLAGIQETQY; V gene: TRBV7-2; clone size: NA; CDR3 length: 12
CDR3 protein: ASSPADSVGYT; V gene: TRBV11-2; clone size: NA; CDR3 length: 11
CDR3 protein: SVVGALGFHEQF; V gene: TRBV29-1; clone size: NA; CDR3 length: 12
CDR3 protein: ASSLQGGNQPQH; V gene: TRBV6-6; clone size: few; CDR3 length: 12
CDR3 protein: ASKGGWRERPQH; V gene: TRBV28; clone size: NA; CDR3 length: 12
CDR3 protein: ASSSTANTGELF; V gene: TRBV7-2; clone size: NA; CDR3 length: 12
CDR3 protein: ASSSSAALGGGNTIY; V gene: TRBV7-6; clone size: NA; CDR3 length: 15
CDR3 protein: ATSRGGGYGYT; V gene: TRBV15; clone size: NA; CDR3 length: 11
CDR3 protein: ASSGVWLTSPF; V gene: TRBV6-1; clone size: NA; CDR3 length: 11
CDR3 protein: ASSLGLKTEQF; V gene: TRBV9; clone size: NA; CDR3 length: 11
CDR3 protein: ASSPPRGLNTEAF; V gene: TRBV5-6; clone size: NA; CDR3 length: 13
CDR3 protein: ASSFTVAGGQNEQF; V gene: TRBV7-2; clone size: NA; CDR3 length: 14
CDR3 protein: ASAGQGQNQPQH; V gene: TRBV28; clone size: once; CDR3 length: 12
CDR3 protein: ASSLEGFTEAF; V gene: TRBV11-2; clone size: NA; CDR3 length: 11
CDR3 protein: AQGKRANTGELF; V gene: TRBV30; clone size: NA; CDR3 length: 12
CDR3 protein: ASRNRDRPFNEQF; V gene: TRBV19; clone size: NA; CDR3 length: 13
CDR3 protein: ASSAQGAGNQPQH; V gene: TRBV2; clone size: NA; CDR3 length: 13
CDR3 protein: ASTGQRLSGANVLT; V gene: TRBV19; clone size: NA; CDR3 length: 14
CDR3 protein: ATFRRRGNQPQH; V gene: TRBV28; clone size: NA; CDR3 length: 12
CDR3 protein: ASSLPTGELF; V gene: TRBV7-9; clone size: once; CDR3 length: 10
CDR3 protein: ASSWDRGPYEQY; V gene: TRBV7-2; clone size: few; CDR3 length: 12
CDR3 protein: ASSQPTGGELF; V gene: TRBV14; clone size: NA; CDR3 length: 11
CDR3 protein: ASSFLAGARYDEQF; V gene: TRBV7-8; clone size: NA; CDR3 length: 14
CDR3 protein: AWSVLLGETQY; V gene: TRBV30; clone size: NA; CDR3 length: 11
CDR3 protein: AISLDRGYEQY; V gene: TRBV10-3; clone size: NA; CDR3 length: 11
CDR3 protein: ASSSRLAGQETQY; V gene: TRBV7-2; clone size: NA; CDR3 length: 13
CDR3 protein: ASSISYRTAMNTEAF; V gene: TRBV19; clone size: many; CDR3 length: 15
CDR3 protein: ASSLDLTGVREQY; V gene: TRBV11-2; clone size: NA; CDR3 length: 13
CDR3 protein: ASSIGGETQY; V gene: TRBV19; clone size: NA; CDR3 length: 10
CDR3 protein: ASRDRGTDEQY; V gene: TRBV19; clone size: NA; CDR3 length: 11
CDR3 protein: ASSQGQGPYEQY; V gene: TRBV7-2; clone size: once; CDR3 length: 12
CDR3 protein: ASSQSREPGGQY; V gene: TRBV4-2; clone size: NA; CDR3 length: 12
CDR3 protein: ASSVGAVQPQH; V gene: TRBV2; clone size: few; CDR3 length: 11
CDR3 protein: ASSPSGTEETQY; V gene: TRBV18; clone size: once; CDR3 length: 12
CDR3 protein: SVGRTSASGEQF; V gene: TRBV29-1; clone size: NA; CDR3 length: 12